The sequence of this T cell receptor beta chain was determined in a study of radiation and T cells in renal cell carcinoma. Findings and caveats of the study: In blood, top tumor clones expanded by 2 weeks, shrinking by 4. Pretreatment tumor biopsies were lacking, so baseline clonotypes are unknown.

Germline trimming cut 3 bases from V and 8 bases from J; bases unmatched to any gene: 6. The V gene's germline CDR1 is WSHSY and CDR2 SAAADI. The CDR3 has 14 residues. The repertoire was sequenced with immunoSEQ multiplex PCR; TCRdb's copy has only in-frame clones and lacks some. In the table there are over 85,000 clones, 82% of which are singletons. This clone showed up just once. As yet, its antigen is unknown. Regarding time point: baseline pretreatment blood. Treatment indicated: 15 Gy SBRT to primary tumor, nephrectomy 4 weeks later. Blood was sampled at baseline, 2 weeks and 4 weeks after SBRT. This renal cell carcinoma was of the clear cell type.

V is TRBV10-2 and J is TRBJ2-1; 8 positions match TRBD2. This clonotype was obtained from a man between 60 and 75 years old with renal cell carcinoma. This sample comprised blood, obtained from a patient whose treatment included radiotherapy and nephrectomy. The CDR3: CASSDPGGAYEQFF. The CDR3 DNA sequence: TGCGCCAGCAGTGACCCGGGGGGGGCTTATGAGCAGTTCTTC.